This T cell receptor beta chain was observed in a study of T cell responses to AZD1222 COVID-19 vaccine. V lost 0 bases, J lost 7 bases, and 11 bases lay in between. The CDR3 loop spans 14 amino acids. CDR1 and CDR2 (germline): SGDLS, YYNGEE. Sequencing was performed with immunoSEQ multiplex PCR; in TCRdb, only in-frame clones are kept and a portion is missing. The sample contains roughly 110,000 clones, around 90% of which appear only once. A word on this clone: Its cognate antigen is unknown.

Study results and caveats: Compared with day 0, the breadth and depth of the Spike-specific TCR repertoire rose significantly after two doses of AZD1222. Clonal diversity was possibly underestimated, and white British individuals and females predominated among donors.

This chain uses TRBV9 with TRBJ1-5; D may be TRBD1 (5 bases). This sequence was found in an adult in good health. Specimen: peripheral blood, collected on day 0 of AZD1222 vaccination. The CDR3 coding sequence is TGTGCCAGCAGCGTAGATGGGGGAAAACAGCCCCAGCATTTT. Translating it yields CASSVDGGKQPQHF. The full variable domain, with the rest looked up from reference TRBV9 and TRBJ1-5, is DSGVTQTPKHLITATGQRVTLRCSPRSGDLSVYWYQQSLDQGLQFLIQYYNGEERAKGNILERFSAQQFPDLHSELNLSSLELGDSALYFCASSVDGGKQPQHFGDGTRLSIL.